What follows are 3 T cell receptor beta chains derived from one specimen sequenced in a study of metastatic and nonmetastatic thyroid tumors. TCRdb re-clonotyped the PCR reads via MiXCR. The sample has about 5,900 clones, 20% to 30% seen once. All patients reached thyroid surgery having received no treatment beforehand. Sequencing used adjacent normal tissue. Receptors were obtained from a male donor with papillary thyroid cancer or a benign thyroid nodule (not recorded which). Some clones in this sample may be carry-over from other donors' samples.

This clone ranks as medium-sized. V gene TRBV24-1 combines with J gene TRBJ2-1; 14 bases map to TRBD2. Germline CDR1 reads KGHDR; CDR2 reads SFDVKD. The junction had 7 bases not matched to a gene; V was cut back by 5 bases and J by 5 bases. This CDR3 is 17 amino acids long. CDR3 amino acids: CATSVGTSGRINNEQFF. The CDR3 bases are TGTGCCACCAGTGTAGGGACTAGCGGGAGAATTAACAATGAGCAGTTCTTC.

This clone is medium-sized. The CDR3 here is CASSRQLSGANVLTF. DNA for the CDR3: TGTGCCAGTAGCCGACAGCTCTCTGGGGCCAACGTCCTGACTTTC. This sequence joins TRBV19 and TRBJ2-6, with D maybe TRBD1 (5 bases). The V gene lost 6 bases and the J gene lost 0 bases, with 9 bases spanning the gap. Per the germline V gene, CDR1 is LNHDA and CDR2 is SQIVND (reference sequence). The CDR3 is 15 amino acids.

The rearrangement links TRBV19 to TRBJ1-3; possibly TRBD1 for D (6 bases). The CDR3 has 17 amino acids. V was clipped by 7 bases and J by 1 base, with 20 bases between them. Germline values: CDR1 LNHDA, CDR2 SQIVND (reference sequence). The CDR3 protein is CASTEIRGLRSGNTIYF. The CDR3 DNA is TGTGCCAGTACCGAGATCAGGGGCCTTAGGTCTGGAAACACCATATATTTT. Combining the CDR3 with reference TRBV19 and TRBJ1-3 gives the whole variable domain DGGITQSPKYLFRKEGQNVTLSCEQNLNHDAMYWYRQDPGQGLRLIYYSQIVNDFQKGDIAEGYSVSREKKESFPLTVTSAQKNPTAFYLCASTEIRGLRSGNTIYFGEGSWLTVV.